This passage covers 24 T cell receptor beta chains from one sample sequenced in a study of blood T cell repertoires in COVID-19. Repertoires were generated with immunoSEQ multiplex PCR, while TCRdb's copy carries only in-frame clones and drops some. This table has 140,000 or so clones, 88% appearing once. The sample consisted of peripheral blood. These TCRs come from a human donor with COVID-19, enrolled during active disease. The donor label of this sample is uncertain.

The chain carries TRBV5-1 and TRBJ1-3; D might be TRBD1 (5 bases). Per the germline V gene, CDR1 is SGHRS and CDR2 is YFSETQ. The ends were cut back, 4 bases at V and 2 bases at J, with 10 bases in the middle. CDR3 length: 14 residues. Here the CDR3 reads CASSRDSAGNTIYF. The CDR3, as DNA: TGCGCCAGCAGCCGGGACTCCGCTGGAAACACCATATATTTT. The whole variable domain, filled in from reference TRBV5-1 and TRBJ1-3, reads KAGVTQTPRYLIKTRGQQVTLSCSPISGHRSVSWYQQTPGQGLQFLFEYFSETQRNKGNFPGRFSGRQFSNSRSEMNVSTLELGDSALYLCASSRDSAGNTIYFGEGSWLTVV.

This clone was detected only a few times. The chain is built from TRBV10-2 and TRBJ2-1, with 9 nucleotides matching TRBD2. V shed 5 bases, J shed 9 bases, and the junction held 5 bases outside the gene matches. Germline V gene data show CDR1 as WSHSY and CDR2 as SAAADI. The CDR3 totals 13 residues. The CDR3 DNA sequence: TGCGCCAGCAGTTTAGCGGGAGAAGGTGAGCAGTTCTTC. Amino acid sequence: CASSLAGEGEQFF.

This clone was found once. The CDR3 DNA reads as TGTGCCAGCCGGCGAGCCGCTAGCGGGAGACAGACGAATGAGCAGTTCTTC. Its protein product is CASRRAASGRQTNEQFF. The chain employs TRBV25-1 and TRBJ2-1; TRBD2 aligns across 10 bases. Germline trimming cut 8 bases from V and 7 bases from J; bases unmatched to any gene: 17. CDR3 length: 17 residues. Germline-derived CDR1 and CDR2 are MGHDK and SYGVNS. The full variable domain, completed using reference TRBV25-1 and TRBJ2-1, is EADIYQTPRYLVIGTGKKITLECSQTMGHDKMYWYQQDPGMELHLIHYSYGVNSTEKGDLSSESTVSRIRTEHFPLTLESARPSHTSQYLCASRRAASGRQTNEQFFGPGTRLTVL.

The chain recombines TRBV7-9 with TRBJ1-4; D is possibly TRBD1 (5 bases). This CDR3 contains 16 residues. Germline CDR1 reads SEHNR; CDR2 reads FQNEAQ (reference sequence). With 5 bases removed from V and 5 bases from J, the gap between germline ends came to 18 bases. DNA of the CDR3: TGTGCCAGCAGCGGAGGAGGGGATAGGCGGAATGAAAAACTGTTTTTT. Translation: CASSGGGDRRNEKLFF.

The CDR3 sequence: CATGGTGRNQPQHF. The CDR3 bases are TGTGCCACGGGGGGGACAGGGAGGAATCAGCCCCAGCATTTT. This chain connects TRBV19 to TRBJ1-5, with 9 positions matching TRBD1. The CDR3 runs 14 residues. Losses at the gene ends were 10 bases for V and 4 bases for J; bases not matched to a gene: 8. The germline V gene encodes CDR1 LNHDA and CDR2 SQIVND (reference sequence). Using reference TRBV19 and TRBJ1-5 for the parts outside the CDR3, the full variable domain is DGGITQSPKYLFRKEGQNVTLSCEQNLNHDAMYWYRQDPGQGLRLIYYSQIVNDFQKGDIAEGYSVSREKKESFPLTVTSAQKNPTAFYLCATGGTGRNQPQHFGDGTRLSIL.

This chain uses TRBV18 with TRBJ2-6; D gene uncertain. Germline loops: CDR1 KGHSH, CDR2 LQKENI. CDR3 length equals 17 residues. V gave up 5 bases and J gave up 0 bases, with 14 bases separating them. In nucleotides, the CDR3 is TGTGCCAGCTCAGTTTACCAGGAAAGCTCTGGGGCCAACGTCCTGACTTTC. Translation: CASSVYQESSGANVLTF.

The chain carries TRBV6-2 or TRBV6-3 and TRBJ1-6; possible D gene TRBD1, 5 bases. The CDR3 runs to 19 residues. Germline V gene lookup returns CDR1 MNHEY and CDR2 SVGEGT. Trimming removed 4 bases at V and 0 bases at J, with 19 bases between. The CDR3 loop reads CASSSRQGPLSSYNSPLHF. CDR3 bases: TGTGCCAGCAGTTCTCGGCAGGGCCCTTTGAGCTCCTATAATTCACCCCTCCACTTT.

This chain joins TRBV5-5 and TRBJ2-7; TRBD2 matches at 8 bases. Trimming at V came to 4 bases and at J to 2 bases, leaving 14 bases not matched to a gene. Per the germline V gene, CDR1 is SGHKS and CDR2 is YYEKEE (reference sequence). There are 17 residues in the CDR3. CDR3 residues: CASSPTLVAGRAYEQYF. CDR3 DNA: TGTGCCAGCAGCCCAACTCTTGTAGCGGGAAGGGCCTACGAGCAGTACTTC.

The gene calls are TRBV24-1 and TRBJ2-7, with TRBD1 identical over 7 bases. After removal of 4 bases from V and 3 bases from J, the junction contained 14 bases not matched to a gene. This CDR3 contains 17 residues. CDR1 is KGHDR, CDR2 SFDVKD, per germline. In nucleotides, the CDR3 is TGTGCCACCAGTGACACGAAAGGGGGCGGAGTGGTCTACGAGCAGTACTTC. Translated: CATSDTKGGGVVYEQYF.

The sample holds a few counts of this clone. The chain joins TRBV19 to TRBJ2-3; D remains unclear. CDR1 is LNHDA and CDR2 is SQIVND in the germline V gene (reference sequence). Trimming took 6 bases from V and 5 from J, leaving 9 bases between them. The CDR3 runs to 12 residues. This CDR3 is CASRLSGDTQYF. CDR3 nucleotides: TGTGCCAGTAGACTCTCGGGAGATACGCAGTATTTT.

This clone was observed a single time. The genes are TRBV30 and TRBJ1-5; no clear D gene. The CDR3 covers 14 residues. V lost 0 bases to trimming and J lost 2 bases, with 8 bases between them. Germline V lookup: CDR1 GTSNPN, CDR2 SVGIG (reference sequence). For the CDR3, the DNA is TGTGCCTGGAGTGTTTTTGAGGGCAATCAGCCCCAGCATTTT. Protein product: CAWSVFEGNQPQHF.

The chain joins TRBV10-3 to TRBJ1-1; 10 positions agree with TRBD1. V was pared by 0 bases and J by 3 bases, with 4 bases of the junction left unmatched. The CDR3 is 16 amino acids. Germline CDR1 and CDR2: ENHRY and SYGVKD. In DNA, the CDR3 is TGTGCCATCAGTGAGTCTAGGGGACAGGGGTACACTGAAGCTTTCTTT. Protein: CAISESRGQGYTEAFF.

The chain couples TRBV6-1 to TRBJ2-7; unclear D gene. This CDR3 has 14 amino acids. The V and J ends lost 0 bases and 5 bases respectively, with 11 bases between them. CDR1 and CDR2 from the germline V gene are MNHNS and SASEGT. This CDR3 is CASSEASEANEQYF. In nucleotides, the CDR3 is TGTGCCAGCAGTGAAGCATCCGAGGCTAACGAGCAGTACTTC.

The gene calls are TRBV5-1 and TRBJ1-2; D remains unclear. CDR1 and CDR2 (germline): SGHRS, YFSETQ. Trimming pared 4 bases from V and 2 bases from J, leaving 6 bases between. This CDR3 has 12 amino acids. DNA of the CDR3: TGCGCCAGCAGCCCAGGAAACTATGGCTACACCTTC. Translation gives CASSPGNYGYTF.

The chain combines TRBV10-3 with TRBJ2-1; TRBD2 might be the D (6 bases). This CDR3 has 13 amino acids. The V and J ends lost 4 bases and 8 bases respectively, with 12 bases between them. Germline CDR1 ENHRY, CDR2 SYGVKD. The CDR3 protein is CAISVLALDEQFF. The CDR3 DNA is TGTGCCATCAGTGTACTAGCTCTAGATGAGCAGTTCTTC.

Only one count was recorded for this clone. This rearrangement joins TRBV18 to TRBJ1-1, with 9 bases identical to TRBD1. This CDR3 has 16 residues. V shed 3 bases and J 7 bases; nucleotides not matched to a gene: 12. CDR1 is KGHSH, CDR2 LQKENI, per germline. CDR3 sequence (DNA): TGTGCCAGCTCACCTATGGACAGGGGCGAGGTGCATGAAGCTTTCTTT. Protein sequence: CASSPMDRGEVHEAFF. The full variable domain, with the rest looked up from reference TRBV18 and TRBJ1-1, is NAGVMQNPRHLVRRRGQEARLRCSPMKGHSHVYWYRQLPEEGLKFMVYLQKENIIDESGMPKERFSAEFPKEGPSILRIQQVVRGDSAAYFCASSPMDRGEVHEAFFGQGTRLTVV.

CDR3 bases: TGTGCCAGCAGCCCGGGGGGGAACACTGAAGCTTTCTTT. Amino acids: CASSPGGNTEAFF. The chain combines TRBV7-9 with TRBJ1-1; maybe TRBD1 (5 bases). The germline gives CDR1 SEHNR, CDR2 FQNEAQ (reference sequence). The V and J ends lost 5 bases and 1 base respectively, with 8 bases between them. The CDR3 extends over 13 amino acids.

This chain connects TRBV11-2 to TRBJ2-7; the match to TRBD1 covers 8 bases. J lost 3 bases, V lost 1 base, and 8 bases had no gene match. The CDR3 has 16 residues. The germline V gene has CDR1 SGHAT and CDR2 FQNNGV. The CDR3 nucleotides read TGTGCCAGCAGCTTAGCCGGACAGGGTTTAAACTACGAGCAGTACTTC. It encodes CASSLAGQGLNYEQYF.

On this clone: The same CDR3 can be traced to other DNA sequences in this sample. The chain combines TRBV6-5 with TRBJ1-2; TRBD1 matches 11 bases. Germline CDR1 reads MNHEY; CDR2 reads SVGAGI. J was trimmed by 4 bases and V by 5 bases; bases with no gene match: 3. The CDR3 runs to 14 residues. This CDR3 is CASSPGQGGYGYTF. The CDR3 nucleotides are TGTGCCAGCAGTCCGGGACAGGGGGGCTATGGCTACACCTTC.

V usage is TRBV5-1 and J usage is TRBJ1-3; weak D call: TRBD1 (5 bases). The CDR3 length is 15 residues. The V gene lost 2 bases and the J gene lost 2 bases, with 11 bases spanning the gap. In germline, CDR1 is SGHRS, CDR2 YFSETQ. The CDR3 loop is CASSFGGMPGNTIYF. For the CDR3, the DNA is TGCGCCAGCAGCTTCGGGGGTATGCCTGGAAACACCATATATTTT.

V usage is TRBV4-1 and J usage is TRBJ2-5, with a weak D call TRBD2 (7 bases). Trimming pared 0 bases from V and 3 bases from J, leaving 20 bases between. Germline CDR1 and CDR2: MGHRA and YSYEKL. The CDR3 runs to 18 residues. The CDR3 DNA follows: TGCGCCAGCAGCCAAGATCCTTATAGTGGGGGGGCAGAAGAGACCCAGTACTTC. This gives the protein CASSQDPYSGGAEETQYF.

The genes are TRBV5-1 and TRBJ1-1, with D possibly being TRBD1 (6 bases). Germline V gives CDR1 SGHRS, CDR2 YFSETQ. The CDR3 sequence is 12 residues long. Deletions cut 2 bases from V and 5 bases from J, with 7 bases between. The CDR3 region has the DNA TGCGCCAGCAGCTTCGGACAGACTGAAGCTTTCTTT. As protein: CASSFGQTEAFF.

This rearrangement joins TRBV24-1 to TRBJ2-5; TRBD1 agrees at 7 bases. The CDR3 sequence is 16 residues long. The J segment lost 6 bases and the V segment lost 1 base, leaving 10 bases of the junction unmatched. CDR1 and CDR2 from the germline V gene are KGHDR and SFDVKD. CDR3 DNA sequence: TGTGCCACCAGTGATTTCCGGGACAGCTTCGGGAAGACCCAGTACTTC. As protein: CATSDFRDSFGKTQYF.

The chain combines TRBV21-1 with TRBJ1-2. TRBV21-1 is a pseudogene. The CDR3 sequence is 15 residues long. CDR3 sequence reads: CASSSSKAGRLGYTF. The CDR3 DNA reads as TGTGCCAGCAGCTCCTCGAAGGCAGGGAGGCTTGGCTACACCTTC.